The T cell receptor beta chain under discussion was sequenced for a study of blood T cell repertoires in COVID-19. Study overall: T cells, B-cell-depleted T cells, or PBMCs supplied cDNA or gDNA.

CDR1 KGHDR and CDR2 SFDVKD come from the germline V gene. V lost 5 bases, J lost 5 bases, and 6 bases stayed unmatched. CDR3 length: 15 amino acids. Generated by immunoSEQ multiplex PCR, the TCRdb table keeps only in-frame clones and is missing some. The sample shows about 160,000 clones, around four fifths of them seen only once. The chain combines TRBV24-1 with TRBJ2-3; 10 bases align to TRBD2. This clonotype originated in a human donor in a cohort sampled during active COVID-19. Source material: peripheral blood. The CDR3 is CATSALKRGGDTQYF. The CDR3 DNA is TGTGCCACCAGTGCCCTCAAGCGGGGGGGAGATACGCAGTATTTT.